A single sample gave rise to the 2 T cell receptor beta chains below, sequenced in a study of Ad26.COV2.S vaccination and SARS-CoV-2 variants. Treatment here: around 19 received Ad26.COV2.S at low or high dose, single or two shots; 5 received placebo; per-sample allocation not given. Sample collection was performed on day 63 after the first vaccine or placebo injection. The protocol was immunoSEQ multiplex PCR, while the TCRdb copy is restricted to in-frame clones and leaves out a portion. The table has about 680,000 clones, more than 70% seen once. This specimen was peripheral blood, taken in a trial of Ad26.COV2.S vaccine versus placebo. All receptors come from a person between 18 and 65 years old who received the Ad26.COV2.S COVID-19 vaccine or a placebo.

The chain carries TRBV21-1 and TRBJ2-5. TRBV21-1 constitutes a pseudogene. The CDR3 is 9 residues long. The CDR3 region is CAGKETQYF. For the CDR3, the DNA is TGTGCCGGCAAAGAGACCCAGTACTTC.

The rearrangement uses TRBV7-9 and TRBJ2-7; D unresolved. Trimming removed 3 bases at V and 5 bases at J, with 5 bases between. The CDR3 loop spans 11 amino acids. The V gene's germline CDR1 is SEHNR and CDR2 FQNEAQ (reference sequence). The CDR3 here is CASSFFHEQYF. In DNA form, the CDR3 reads TGTGCCAGCAGCTTTTTCCACGAGCAGTACTTC.